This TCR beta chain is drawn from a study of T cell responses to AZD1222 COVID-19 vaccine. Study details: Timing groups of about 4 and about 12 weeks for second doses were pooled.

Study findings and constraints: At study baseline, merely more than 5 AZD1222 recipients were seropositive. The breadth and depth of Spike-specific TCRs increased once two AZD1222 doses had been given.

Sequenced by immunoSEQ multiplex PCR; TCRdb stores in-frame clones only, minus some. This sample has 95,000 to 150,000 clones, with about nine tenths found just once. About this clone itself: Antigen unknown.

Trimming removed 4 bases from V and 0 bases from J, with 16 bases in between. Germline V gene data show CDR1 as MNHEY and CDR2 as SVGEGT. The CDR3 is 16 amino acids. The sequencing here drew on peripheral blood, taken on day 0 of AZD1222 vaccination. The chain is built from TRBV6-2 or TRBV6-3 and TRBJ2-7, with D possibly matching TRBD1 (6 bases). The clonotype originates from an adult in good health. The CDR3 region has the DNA TGTGCCAGCAGTTCTGTAACGACAGGCCCCTCCTACGAGCAGTACTTC. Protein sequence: CASSSVTTGPSYEQYF.